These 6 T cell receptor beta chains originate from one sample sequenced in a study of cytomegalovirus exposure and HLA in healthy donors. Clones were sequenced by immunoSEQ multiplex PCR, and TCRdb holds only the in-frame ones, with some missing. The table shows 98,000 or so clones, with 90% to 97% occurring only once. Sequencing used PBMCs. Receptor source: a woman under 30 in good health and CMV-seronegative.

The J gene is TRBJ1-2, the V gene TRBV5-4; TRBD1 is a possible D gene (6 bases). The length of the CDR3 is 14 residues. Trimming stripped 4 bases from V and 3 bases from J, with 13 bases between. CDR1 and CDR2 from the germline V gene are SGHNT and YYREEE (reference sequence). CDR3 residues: CASSRSQGDYGYTF. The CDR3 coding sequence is TGTGCCAGCAGCCGCTCACAGGGAGACTATGGCTACACCTTC.

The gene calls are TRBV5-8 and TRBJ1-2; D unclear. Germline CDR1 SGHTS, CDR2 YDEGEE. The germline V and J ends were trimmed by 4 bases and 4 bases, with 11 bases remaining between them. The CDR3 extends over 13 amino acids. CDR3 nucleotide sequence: TGTGCCAGCAGCACACGGAGTAGCTATGGCTACACCTTC. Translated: CASSTRSSYGYTF.

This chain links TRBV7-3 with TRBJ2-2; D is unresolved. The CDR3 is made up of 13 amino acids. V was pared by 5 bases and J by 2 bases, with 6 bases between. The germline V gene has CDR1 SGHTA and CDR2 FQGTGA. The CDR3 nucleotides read TGTGCCAGCAGCCGTACAAACACCGGGGAGCTGTTTTTT. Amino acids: CASSRTNTGELFF.

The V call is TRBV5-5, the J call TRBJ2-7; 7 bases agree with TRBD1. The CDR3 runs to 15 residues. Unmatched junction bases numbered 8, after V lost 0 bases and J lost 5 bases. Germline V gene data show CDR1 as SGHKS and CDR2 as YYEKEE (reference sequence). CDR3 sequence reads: CASSLAFGTANEQYF. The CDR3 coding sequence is TGTGCCAGCAGCTTGGCCTTCGGGACAGCCAACGAGCAGTACTTC.

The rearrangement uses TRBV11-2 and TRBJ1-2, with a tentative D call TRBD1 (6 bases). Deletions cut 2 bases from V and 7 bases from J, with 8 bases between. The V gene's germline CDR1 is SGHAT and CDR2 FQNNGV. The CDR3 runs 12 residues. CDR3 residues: CASSLRTAGYTF. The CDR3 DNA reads TGTGCCAGCAGCTTAAGGACAGCTGGCTACACCTTC. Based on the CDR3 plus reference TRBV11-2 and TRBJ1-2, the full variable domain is EAGVAQSPRYKIIEKRQSVAFWCNPISGHATLYWYQQILGQGPKLLIQFQNNGVVDDSQLPKDRFSAERLKGVDSTLKIQPAKLEDSAVYLCASSLRTAGYTFGSGTRLTVV.

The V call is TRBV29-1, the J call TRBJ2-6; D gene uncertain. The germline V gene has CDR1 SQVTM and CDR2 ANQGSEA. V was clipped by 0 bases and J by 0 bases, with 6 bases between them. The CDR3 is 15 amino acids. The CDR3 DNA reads TGCAGCGTTGAAGACCAAAACTCTGGGGCCAACGTCCTGACTTTC. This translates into CSVEDQNSGANVLTF.